This T cell receptor (beta chain) was documented in a study of T-cell reconstitution after alpha-beta-depleted transplantation in children. Whole-study findings and limits: By about two months after transplant, alpha-beta T cells reportedly arose from several hundred graft clones that had expanded. From newly produced T cells came most of the T-cell counts and diversity one year after transplant.

The V gene end was trimmed by 4 bases and the J gene end by 6 bases; junction bases not matched to a gene: 5. The CDR3 runs 13 residues. Germline CDR1 reads MGHRA; CDR2 reads YSYEKL. This clonotype was counted between two and nine times. The antigen remains unidentified. Researchers prepared the TCRbeta library using unique molecular identifiers, the study reports. One entry per CDR3 protein, called by TCRdb with MiXCR from the PCR reads. This repertoire shows about 870,000 distinct CDR3 sequences, roughly 16% found once; its top ten account for around 5%. The V and J genes are TRBV4-1 and TRBJ1-1, with 7 bases matching TRBD1. Sequences were derived from PBMCs, mostly from graft donor cells, sampled 360 days after TCRalphabeta/CD19-depleted stem cell transplant. The receptor comes from a male patient under 18 who had a stem cell transplant for acute lymphoblastic leukemia, so the T cells may come from the graft donor. The CDR3 loop is CASSPSTGPEAFF. The CDR3 coding sequence is TGCGCCAGCAGCCCCTCGACAGGGCCTGAAGCTTTCTTT.